These 2 T cell receptor beta chains were all obtained from the same sample, sequenced in a study of T-cell reconstitution after alpha-beta-depleted transplantation in children. TCRbeta library construction was performed incorporating unique molecular identifiers. One entry per CDR3 protein, called by TCRdb with MiXCR from the PCR reads. The sample records some 76,000 distinct CDR3 sequences, about 11% being singletons. Source: PBMCs, taken before TCRalphabeta/CD19-depleted stem cell transplant. Receptors were obtained from a boy between 10 and 17 years old with acute myeloid leukemia, due to receive a stem cell transplant.

Remarks on this clonotype: With a much larger clone just one base away, this may be a read error. The chain is built from TRBV7-2 and TRBJ2-1; the D is unclear. This CDR3 has 15 amino acids. The V end lost 5 bases, the J end lost 7 bases, and 18 bases lay between the germline ends. Germline lookup yields CDR1 SGHTA and CDR2 FQGNSA. The CDR3 protein is CASSAAVRVENEQFF. CDR3 DNA sequence: TGTGCCAGCAGCGCCGCCGTACGGGTAGAGAATGAGCAGTTCTTC.

This clonotype was seen repeatedly, ten times or more. The gene calls are TRBV10-2 and TRBJ2-1; TRBD1 is a possible D gene (6 bases). The CDR3 sequence is 13 residues long. CDR1 is WSHSY and CDR2 is SAAADI in the germline V gene. Trimming removed 7 bases at V and 10 bases at J, with 17 bases between. CDR3 bases: TGCGCCAGCACATTACAGGGAATAGGGGAGCAGTTCTTC. This encodes CASTLQGIGEQFF.